This T cell receptor (beta chain) comes out of a study of shared clonotypes between healthy human individuals. About this clone itself: The antigen remains unidentified.

Study findings and constraints: Only blood underwent sampling, and tissue repertoires likely differ.

The V gene's germline CDR1 is SGHRS and CDR2 YFSETQ. V lost 4 bases, J lost 5 bases, and 10 bases stayed unmatched. The CDR3 sequence is 16 residues long. At deep level, the assay was performed. Data came from immunoSEQ multiplex PCR; TCRdb stores just in-frame clones and leaves some out. The sample includes 2,500,000 or so clones, 92% of them seen just once. The clonotype originates from a young man in good health. Some clones in this sample may be carry-over from other donors' samples. J is TRBJ2-3 and V is TRBV5-1; 10 bases map to TRBD2. The sample taken for sequencing was naive CD4+ T cells from PBMCs. Subset reported: CD45RA+ positively selected. CDR3 in DNA: TGCGCCAGCAGCCCGGAAGTAGCGGGAGGTGGAGATACGCAGTATTTT. It yields the protein CASSPEVAGGGDTQYF.